This TCR beta chain emerged from a study of T cells in Graves' hyperthyroidism and ophthalmopathy. This clonotype was counted ten times or more. What it binds is not known. Study-wide results and caveats: The model predicted ophthalmopathy a median around six months before onset. Blood shared most expanded thyroid clonotypes above 0.001.

Amplified regions were TCR beta CDR3 sequences from RNA transcripts. HTBI primers were employed in a first-round RT-PCR of the TCR CDR3. TCRdb itself ran the multiplex PCR reads through MiXCR, one entry per CDR3 protein. The repertoire holds 350,000 or so distinct CDR3 sequences, with 15% to 20% as singletons. From germline, CDR1 is MNHNS and CDR2 SASEGT. CDR3 length equals 14 residues. J was trimmed by 3 bases and V by 10 bases; bases with no gene match: 8. Sequencing was performed on blood. The chain links TRBV6-1 to TRBJ1-3; TRBD1 agrees at 8 bases. The source of this sequence is a woman in her thirties or forties with Graves' ophthalmopathy. The CDR3 sequence: CATTTGTGGNTIYF. The DNA of the CDR3 is TGTGCCACCACCACCGGGACAGGTGGAAACACCATATATTTT.